The entry below describes one T cell receptor (beta chain). The data derive from a study of cytomegalovirus exposure and HLA in healthy donors. Germline V CDR1 and CDR2: WNHNN, SYGVQD (reference sequence). CDR3 size: 14 residues. With V trimmed by 6 bases and J by 5 bases, 5 bases remained unmatched. 13 Jbeta primers and 60 Vbeta primers were used for the PCR. Assay used: immunoSEQ multiplex PCR; TCRdb lists only in-frame clones, some missing. The table lists roughly 86,000 clones, approximately 66% of them singletons. Every donor was a healthy person donating bone marrow. The V call is TRBV10-1, the J call TRBJ2-2; 8 nucleotides match TRBD2. Sequenced: PBMCs. The TCR comes from a man aged 30-40 years in good health and CMV-seronegative. The CDR3 DNA reads as TGCGCCAGCAGCCAGACTAGCGCAACCGGGGAGCTGTTTTTT. Its protein product is CASSQTSATGELFF.